These 25 T cell receptor beta chains were sequenced from one sample in a study of T cell responses to AZD1222 COVID-19 vaccine. Repertoires were generated with immunoSEQ multiplex PCR, while TCRdb's copy carries only in-frame clones and drops some. The sample includes some 28,000 clones, approximately 78% of them seen just once. The source material was peripheral blood, sampled on day 0 of AZD1222 vaccination. The origin of the receptors is an adult in good health.

The rearrangement links TRBV6-1 to TRBJ2-7; 9 bases are shared with TRBD1. The CDR3 is made up of 15 amino acids. Germline V gene data show CDR1 as MNHNS and CDR2 as SASEGT. J was trimmed by 4 bases and V by 3 bases; bases with no gene match: 7. CDR3 residues: CASSDPGTGIYEQYV. CDR3 nucleotides: TGTGCCAGCAGTGATCCGGGGACAGGGATTTACGAGCAGTACGTC.

This rearrangement joins TRBV6-5 to TRBJ1-1; 9 bases match TRBD1. CDR1 and CDR2 from the germline V gene are MNHEY and SVGAGI. This CDR3 has 13 amino acids. Trimming removed 6 bases from V and 2 bases from J; junction bases left unmatched: 1. The CDR3 spells CASRTGGNTEAFF. The CDR3 nucleotides are TGTGCCAGCAGGACAGGGGGTAACACTGAAGCTTTCTTT.

The V gene is TRBV4-1, the J gene TRBJ1-5; D unresolved. Germline lookup yields CDR1 MGHRA and CDR2 YSYEKL. There are 14 residues in the CDR3. Trimming took 1 base from V and 4 from J, leaving 8 bases between them. The CDR3: CASSQAASNQPQHF. In DNA, the CDR3 is TGCGCCAGCAGCCAAGCGGCCAGTAATCAGCCCCAGCATTTT.

The J gene is TRBJ1-2, the V gene TRBV6-5; D is unresolved. The V end was cut by 6 bases, the J end by 0 bases, with 11 bases between. CDR1 is MNHEY and CDR2 is SVGAGI in the germline V gene. CDR3 length: 14 amino acids. The chain's CDR3 is CASSGRLANYGYTF. The CDR3, as DNA: TGTGCCAGCAGCGGACGGCTAGCTAACTATGGCTACACCTTC.

The chain couples TRBV19 to TRBJ1-5, with D possibly TRBD1 on 6 matching bases. The CDR3 consists of 15 residues. V lost 7 bases to trimming and J lost 7 bases, with 20 bases between them. The germline V gene has CDR1 LNHDA and CDR2 SQIVND (reference sequence). The CDR3 coding sequence is TGTGCCAGTACGGTAAGAAACAGGGCGGACCAGCCCCAGCATTTT. It translates to CASTVRNRADQPQHF. Full variable domain (rest looked up from reference TRBV19 and TRBJ1-5): DGGITQSPKYLFRKEGQNVTLSCEQNLNHDAMYWYRQDPGQGLRLIYYSQIVNDFQKGDIAEGYSVSREKKESFPLTVTSAQKNPTAFYLCASTVRNRADQPQHFGDGTRLSIL.

V and J are TRBV7-2 and TRBJ1-2, with a tentative D call TRBD1 (6 bases). Trimming cost V 3 bases and J 5 bases, with 19 bases left between them. The CDR3 is made up of 16 amino acids. CDR1 SGHTA and CDR2 FQGNSA come from the germline V gene. CDR3 amino acids: CASSFDQRTAPYGYTF. The CDR3 region has the DNA TGTGCCAGCAGCTTCGATCAAAGGACAGCCCCGTATGGCTACACCTTC.

CDR3 sequence (DNA): TGTGCCTGGATCCCGAACGATTCGAACACTGAAGCTTTCTTT. Its translation: CAWIPNDSNTEAFF. V is TRBV30 and J is TRBJ1-1; D ambiguous. With 4 bases removed from V and 1 base from J, the gap between germline ends came to 13 bases. The length of the CDR3 is 14 residues. The germline gives CDR1 GTSNPN, CDR2 SVGIG (reference sequence).

This rearrangement joins TRBV7-7 to TRBJ2-2; D is undetermined. Per the germline V gene, CDR1 is SSHAT and CDR2 is FNYEAQ (reference sequence). The V gene lost 3 bases and the J gene lost 2 bases, with 10 bases spanning the gap. The length of the CDR3 is 15 residues. CDR3 DNA sequence: TGTGCCAGCAGCTTCAGGACCGGTAACACCGGGGAGCTGTTTTTT. This translates into CASSFRTGNTGELFF.

The chain links TRBV30 to TRBJ1-3; no clear D. In germline, CDR1 is GTSNPN, CDR2 SVGIG (reference sequence). Trimming cost V 2 bases and J 1 base, with 6 bases left between them. This CDR3 has 13 residues. The CDR3 protein is CAWSIGSGNTIYF. Here the CDR3 DNA reads TGTGCCTGGAGTATAGGATCTGGAAACACCATATATTTT.

V gene TRBV5-1 combines with J gene TRBJ2-3, with D perhaps being TRBD1 or TRBD2 (5 bases each). The V end lost 4 bases, the J end lost 4 bases, and 13 bases lay between the germline ends. Germline CDR1 reads SGHRS; CDR2 reads YFSETQ. The CDR3 contains 14 residues. This chain's CDR3 is CASSPGTLADTQYF. The CDR3 bases are TGCGCCAGCAGCCCCGGGACCTTGGCAGATACGCAGTATTTT.

V is TRBV29-1 and J is TRBJ2-1; D is perhaps TRBD2 (5 bases). In germline, CDR1 is SQVTM, CDR2 ANQGSEA. Trimming cost V 4 bases and J 4 bases, with 14 bases left between them. The CDR3 covers 14 residues. The CDR3 loop is CSVAERQDYNEQFF. For the CDR3, the DNA is TGCAGCGTTGCGGAGCGGCAGGATTACAATGAGCAGTTCTTC.

Here the CDR3 DNA reads TGCGCCAGCCGGGAAACTGATGGCCAGGGTGTCATCTATGGCTACACCTTC. The encoded protein is CASRETDGQGVIYGYTF. The chain links TRBV4-1 to TRBJ1-2; D is possibly TRBD1 (5 bases). V lost 8 bases and J 4 bases, leaving 26 bases between the germline ends. This CDR3 contains 17 residues. Germline V gene lookup returns CDR1 MGHRA and CDR2 YSYEKL.

J is TRBJ1-4 and V is TRBV21-1; the D call in the table, TRBD1, was not verified against the DNA. TRBV21-1 is designated a pseudogene. The CDR3 covers 16 residues. The chain's CDR3 is CASSKRQPLTNEKLFF. CDR3 sequence (DNA): TGTGCCAGCAGCAAAAGACAGCCGCTAACTAATGAAAAACTGTTTTTT.

This chain joins TRBV11-3 and TRBJ1-1; maybe TRBD1 (5 bases). Deletions cut 4 bases from V and 1 base from J, with 10 bases between. CDR1 and CDR2 (germline): SGHNT, YENEEA. The CDR3 runs to 14 residues. CDR3 nucleotide sequence: TGTGCCAGCAGCTATCCGGGGCCGAACACTGAAGCTTTCTTT. Translating it yields CASSYPGPNTEAFF.

The chain links TRBV6-2 or TRBV6-3 to TRBJ1-6; tentatively, D is TRBD1 (6 bases). In germline, CDR1 is MNHEY, CDR2 SVGEGT. The V gene lost 2 bases and the J gene lost 7 bases, with 9 bases spanning the gap. The CDR3 is 14 amino acids. DNA for the CDR3: TGTGCCAGCAGTTACGGGGGCGAGAATTCACCCCTCCACTTT. Amino acid sequence: CASSYGGENSPLHF.

The chain has TRBV5-5 and TRBJ1-2; weak D call: TRBD1 (5 bases). This CDR3 spans 14 amino acids. Trimming removed 4 bases from V and 0 bases from J, with 10 bases in between. CDR1 and CDR2 (germline): SGHKS, YYEKEE (reference sequence). The CDR3 DNA is TGTGCCAGCAGCCTTCGGGGCTCTAACTATGGCTACACCTTC. As protein: CASSLRGSNYGYTF. Combining the CDR3 with reference TRBV5-5 and TRBJ1-2 gives the whole variable domain DAGVTQSPTHLIKTRGQQVTLRCSPISGHKSVSWYQQVLGQGPQFIFQYYEKEERGRGNFPDRFSARQFPNYSSELNVNALLLGDSALYLCASSLRGSNYGYTFGSGTRLTVV.

The chain uses TRBV27 and TRBJ1-1; tentatively, D is TRBD1 (6 bases). This CDR3 comprises 13 residues. Germline V gives CDR1 MNHEY, CDR2 SMNVEV (reference sequence). Trimming pared 6 bases from V and 1 base from J, leaving 9 bases between. In nucleotides, the CDR3 is TGTGCCAGCAGCACAGGGAGGAACACTGAAGCTTTCTTT. Its translation is CASSTGRNTEAFF.

V usage is TRBV27 and J usage is TRBJ1-1; 7 bases fit TRBD1. V lost 4 bases to trimming and J lost 1 base; unmatched junction nucleotides: 3. The CDR3 covers 14 residues. Germline loops: CDR1 MNHEY, CDR2 SMNVEV (reference sequence). As DNA, the CDR3 is TGTGCCAGCAGTTCGGGACAGTCGAACACTGAAGCTTTCTTT. This sequence encodes CASSSGQSNTEAFF.

The chain recombines TRBV2 with TRBJ1-4, with D possibly being TRBD1 (6 bases). V was cut by 2 bases and J by 8 bases, with 15 bases left in between. This CDR3 is 15 amino acids long. The germline gives CDR1 SNHLY, CDR2 FYNNEI. The CDR3: CASSERGVVWEKLFF. CDR3 DNA: TGTGCCAGCAGTGAAAGGGGGGTAGTATGGGAAAAACTGTTTTTT.

V usage is TRBV18 and J usage is TRBJ2-1, with D unclear. V lost 2 bases and J lost 15, with 14 bases in between. The CDR3 has 12 amino acids. Germline values: CDR1 KGHSH, CDR2 LQKENI. The CDR3 DNA sequence: TGTGCCAGCTCACCAACGGCGGCCGAAGGGTTCTTC. Protein product: CASSPTAAEGFF.

The chain recombines TRBV12-3 or TRBV12-4 with TRBJ1-5; D ambiguous. The V and J ends lost 6 bases and 14 bases respectively, with 17 bases between them. The CDR3 extends over 12 amino acids. CDR3 nucleotide sequence: TGTGCCAGCAGCAATGAGGGAAGATTAAAGCATTTT. Translating it yields CASSNEGRLKHF.

A single count supports this clone. The CDR3 reads CASSPFSVSWEFVETQYF. The CDR3 DNA reads as TGTGCCAGCAGCCCTTTCTCCGTATCGTGGGAGTTCGTAGAGACCCAGTACTTC. The chain uses TRBV28 and TRBJ2-5, with TRBD2 as a possible D gene (5 bases). V was cut by 6 bases and J by 4 bases, with 27 bases left in between. In germline, CDR1 is MDHEN, CDR2 SYDVKM. The CDR3 is 18 amino acids.

The chain combines TRBV6-4 with TRBJ1-2; D may be TRBD1 (5 bases). CDR3 length: 14 residues. CDR1 is MRHNA and CDR2 is SNTAGT in the germline V gene. Deletions cut 6 bases from V and 8 bases from J, with 19 bases between. The CDR3 here is CASSRTGLDGGYTF. The CDR3 DNA sequence: TGTGCCAGCAGCCGAACAGGACTCGATGGAGGCTACACCTTC.

For the CDR3, the DNA is TGCAGCGTTGAGGCAGGGGGCCTTCAGCCCCAGCATTTT. Protein sequence: CSVEAGGLQPQHF. V is TRBV29-1 and J is TRBJ1-5; TRBD1 aligns across 8 bases. From germline, CDR1 is SQVTM and CDR2 ANQGSEA. The CDR3 loop spans 13 amino acids. V was pared by 3 bases and J by 6 bases, with 4 bases of the junction left unmatched.

The J gene is TRBJ1-5, the V gene TRBV4-1; D is perhaps TRBD1 (6 bases). CDR1 is MGHRA and CDR2 is YSYEKL in the germline V gene. CDR3 size: 15 residues. The V and J ends lost 1 base and 5 bases respectively, with 12 bases between them. Written as DNA, the CDR3 is TGCGCCAGCAGCCAAGTTACAGGGTCGGATCAGCCCCAGCATTTT. Translation: CASSQVTGSDQPQHF.